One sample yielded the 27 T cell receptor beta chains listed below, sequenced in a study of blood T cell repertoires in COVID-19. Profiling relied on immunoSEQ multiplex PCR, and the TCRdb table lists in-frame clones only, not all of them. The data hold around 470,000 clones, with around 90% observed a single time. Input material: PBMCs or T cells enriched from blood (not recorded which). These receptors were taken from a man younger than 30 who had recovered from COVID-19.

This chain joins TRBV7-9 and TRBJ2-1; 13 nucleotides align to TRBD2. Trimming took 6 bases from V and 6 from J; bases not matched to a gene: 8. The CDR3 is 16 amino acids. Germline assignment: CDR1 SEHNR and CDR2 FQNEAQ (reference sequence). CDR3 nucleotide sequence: TGTGCCAGCAGGGCCGGGACTAGCGGGGCGCCCAATGAGCAGTTCTTC. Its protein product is CASRAGTSGAPNEQFF.

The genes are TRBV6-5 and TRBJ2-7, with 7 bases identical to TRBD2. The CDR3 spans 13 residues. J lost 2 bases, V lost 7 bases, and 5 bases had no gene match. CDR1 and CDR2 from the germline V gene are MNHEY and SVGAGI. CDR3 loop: CASTGTTTYEQYF. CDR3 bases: TGTGCCAGCACCGGGACTACAACCTACGAGCAGTACTTC.

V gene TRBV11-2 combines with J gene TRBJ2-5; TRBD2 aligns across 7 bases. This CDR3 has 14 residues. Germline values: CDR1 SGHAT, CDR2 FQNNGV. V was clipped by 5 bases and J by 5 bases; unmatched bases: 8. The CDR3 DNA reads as TGTGCCAGCAGCGGTCCGGGACTACGGGAGACCCAGTACTTC. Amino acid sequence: CASSGPGLRETQYF.

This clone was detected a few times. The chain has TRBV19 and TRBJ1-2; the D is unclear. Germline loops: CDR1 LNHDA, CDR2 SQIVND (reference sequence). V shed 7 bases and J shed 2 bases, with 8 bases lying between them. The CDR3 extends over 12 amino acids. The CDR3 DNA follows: TGTGCCAGTACCACTAAAAACTATGGCTACACCTTC. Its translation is CASTTKNYGYTF. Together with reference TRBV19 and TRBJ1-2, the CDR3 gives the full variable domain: DGGITQSPKYLFRKEGQNVTLSCEQNLNHDAMYWYRQDPGQGLRLIYYSQIVNDFQKGDIAEGYSVSREKKESFPLTVTSAQKNPTAFYLCASTTKNYGYTFGSGTRLTVV.

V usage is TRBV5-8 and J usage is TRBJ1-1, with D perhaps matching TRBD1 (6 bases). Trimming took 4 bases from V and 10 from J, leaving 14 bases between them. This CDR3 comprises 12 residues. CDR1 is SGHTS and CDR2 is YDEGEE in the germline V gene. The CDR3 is CASSARRGTAFF. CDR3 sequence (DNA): TGTGCCAGCAGCGCCCGTAGGGGGACAGCTTTCTTT.

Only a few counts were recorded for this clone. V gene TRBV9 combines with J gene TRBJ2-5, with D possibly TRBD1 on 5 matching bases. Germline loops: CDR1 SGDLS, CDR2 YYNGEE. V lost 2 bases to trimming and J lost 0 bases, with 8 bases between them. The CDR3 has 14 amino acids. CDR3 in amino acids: CASSVRDYQETQYF. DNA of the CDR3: TGTGCCAGCAGCGTCAGGGATTACCAAGAGACCCAGTACTTC.

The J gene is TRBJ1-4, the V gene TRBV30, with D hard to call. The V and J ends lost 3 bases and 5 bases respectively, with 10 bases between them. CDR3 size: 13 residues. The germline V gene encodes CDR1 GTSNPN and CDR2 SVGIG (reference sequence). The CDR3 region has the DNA TGTGCCTGGAGAGGCGGAAACAATGAAAAACTGTTTTTT. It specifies CAWRGGNNEKLFF.

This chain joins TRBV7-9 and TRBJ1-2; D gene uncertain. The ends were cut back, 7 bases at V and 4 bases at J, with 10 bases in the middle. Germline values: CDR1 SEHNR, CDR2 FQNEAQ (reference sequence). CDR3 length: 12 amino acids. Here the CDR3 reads CASIEGPYGYTF. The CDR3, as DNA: TGTGCCAGCATCGAGGGTCCCTATGGCTACACCTTC.

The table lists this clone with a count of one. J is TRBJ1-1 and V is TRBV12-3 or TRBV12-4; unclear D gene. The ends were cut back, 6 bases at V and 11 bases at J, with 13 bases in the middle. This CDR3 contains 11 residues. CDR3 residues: CASSSQVWAFF. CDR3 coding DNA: TGTGCCAGCAGCTCTCAGGTATGGGCTTTCTTT.

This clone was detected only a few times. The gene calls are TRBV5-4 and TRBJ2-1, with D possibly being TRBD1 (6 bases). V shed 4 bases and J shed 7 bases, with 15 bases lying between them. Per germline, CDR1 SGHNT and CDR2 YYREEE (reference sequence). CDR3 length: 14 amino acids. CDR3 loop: CASSKETGGNEQFF. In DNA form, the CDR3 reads TGTGCCAGCAGCAAAGAGACAGGTGGAAATGAGCAGTTCTTC.

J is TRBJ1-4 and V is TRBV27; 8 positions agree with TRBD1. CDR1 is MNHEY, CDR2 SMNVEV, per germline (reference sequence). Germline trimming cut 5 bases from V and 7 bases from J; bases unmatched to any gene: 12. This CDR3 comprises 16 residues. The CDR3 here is CASSTQPRGRSEKLFF. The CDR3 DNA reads TGTGCCAGCAGTACCCAGCCCAGGGGGCGTAGTGAAAAACTGTTTTTT.

Written as DNA, the CDR3 is TGCAGTGCTACAGGGGCTGTCGGCTACACCTTC. Residues: CSATGAVGYTF. The gene calls are TRBV20-1 and TRBJ1-2; tentative D call: TRBD1 (6 bases). V was clipped by 4 bases and J by 8 bases, with 11 bases between them. This CDR3 has 11 residues. The V gene's germline CDR1 is DFQATT and CDR2 SNEGSKA (reference sequence).

CDR3 coding DNA: TGTGCCAGCAGAAAATCTGACAGGGCTAATTCACCCCTCCACTTT. Translation: CASRKSDRANSPLHF. The chain couples TRBV11-2 to TRBJ1-6; 7 positions match TRBD1. Germline V gives CDR1 SGHAT, CDR2 FQNNGV. The CDR3 totals 15 residues. Unmatched junction bases numbered 8, after V lost 6 bases and J lost 6 bases.

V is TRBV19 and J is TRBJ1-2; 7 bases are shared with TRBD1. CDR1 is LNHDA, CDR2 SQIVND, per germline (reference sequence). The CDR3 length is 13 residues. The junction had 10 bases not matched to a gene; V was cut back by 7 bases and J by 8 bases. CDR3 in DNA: TGTGCCAGTACCAAGGGGGCGCCGAGGGGCTACACCTTC. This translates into CASTKGAPRGYTF.

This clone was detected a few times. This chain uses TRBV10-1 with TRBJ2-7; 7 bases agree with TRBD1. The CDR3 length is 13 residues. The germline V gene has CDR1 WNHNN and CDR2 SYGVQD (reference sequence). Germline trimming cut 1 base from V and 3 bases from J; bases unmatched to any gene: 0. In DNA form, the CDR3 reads TGCGCCAGCAGTGAGTACAGGGGCTACGAGCAGTACTTC. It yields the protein CASSEYRGYEQYF.

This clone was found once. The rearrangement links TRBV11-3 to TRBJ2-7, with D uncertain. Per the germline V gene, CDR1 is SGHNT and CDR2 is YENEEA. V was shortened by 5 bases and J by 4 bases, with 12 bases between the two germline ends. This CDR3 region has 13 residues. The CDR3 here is CASSPRGGYEQYF. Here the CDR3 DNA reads TGTGCCAGCAGCCCGCGCGGTGGATACGAGCAGTACTTC.

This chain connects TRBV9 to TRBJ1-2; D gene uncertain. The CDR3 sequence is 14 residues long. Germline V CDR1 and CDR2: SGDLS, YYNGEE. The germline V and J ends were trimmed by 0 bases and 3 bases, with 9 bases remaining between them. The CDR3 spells CASSVGHRDYGYTF. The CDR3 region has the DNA TGTGCCAGCAGCGTAGGGCATCGGGACTATGGCTACACCTTC.

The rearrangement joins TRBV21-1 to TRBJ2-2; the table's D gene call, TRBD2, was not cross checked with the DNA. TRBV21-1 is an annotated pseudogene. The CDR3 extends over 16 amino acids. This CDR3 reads CASSPGGNQNTGELFF. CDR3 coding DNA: TGTGCCAGCAGCCCAGGAGGGAATCAGAACACCGGGGAGCTGTTTTTT.

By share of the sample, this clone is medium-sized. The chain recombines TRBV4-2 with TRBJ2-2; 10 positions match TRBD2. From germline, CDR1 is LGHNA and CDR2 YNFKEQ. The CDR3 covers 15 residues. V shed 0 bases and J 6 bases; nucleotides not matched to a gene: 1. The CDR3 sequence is CASSQDLAGAGELFF. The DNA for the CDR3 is TGTGCCAGCAGCCAAGATCTAGCGGGAGCCGGGGAGCTGTTTTTT.

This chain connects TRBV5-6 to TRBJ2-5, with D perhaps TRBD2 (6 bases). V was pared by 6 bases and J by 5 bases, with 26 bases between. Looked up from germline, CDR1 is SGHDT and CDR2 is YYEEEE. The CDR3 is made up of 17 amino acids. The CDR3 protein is CASIRSGRGLPGETQYF. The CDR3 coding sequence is TGTGCCAGCATCCGGTCGGGTCGGGGACTCCCGGGGGAGACCCAGTACTTC.

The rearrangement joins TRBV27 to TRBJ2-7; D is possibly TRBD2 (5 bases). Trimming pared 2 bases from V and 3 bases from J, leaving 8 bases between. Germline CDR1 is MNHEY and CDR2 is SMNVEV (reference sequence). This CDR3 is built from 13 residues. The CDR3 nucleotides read TGTGCCAGCAGTTTAGGTGGGAGCTACGAGCAGTACTTC. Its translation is CASSLGGSYEQYF.

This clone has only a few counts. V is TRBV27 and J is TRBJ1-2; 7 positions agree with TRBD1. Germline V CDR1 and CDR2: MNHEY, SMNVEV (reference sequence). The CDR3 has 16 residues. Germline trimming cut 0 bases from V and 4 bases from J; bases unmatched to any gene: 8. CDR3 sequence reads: CASSLSPEDRAYGYTF. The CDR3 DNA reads TGTGCCAGCAGTTTATCCCCCGAAGACAGGGCCTATGGCTACACCTTC.

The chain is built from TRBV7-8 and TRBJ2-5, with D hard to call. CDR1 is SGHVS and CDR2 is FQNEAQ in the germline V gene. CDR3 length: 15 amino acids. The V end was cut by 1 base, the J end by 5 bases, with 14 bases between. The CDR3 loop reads CASSLVGRPPETQYF. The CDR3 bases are TGTGCCAGCAGCTTAGTAGGCAGGCCCCCTGAGACCCAGTACTTC. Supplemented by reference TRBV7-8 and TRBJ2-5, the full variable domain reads GAGVSQSPRYKVAKRGQDVALRCDPISGHVSLFWYQQALGQGPEFLTYFQNEAQLDKSGLPSDRFFAERPEGSVSTLKIQRTQQEDSAVYLCASSLVGRPPETQYFGPGTRLLVL.

DNA of the CDR3: TGTGCCAGCAGTTCCCTGACAGGGGGAGTCGGTAATTCACCCCTCCACTTT. Translation: CASSSLTGGVGNSPLHF. The chain has TRBV27 and TRBJ1-6; TRBD1 aligns across 9 bases. Germline V gene lookup returns CDR1 MNHEY and CDR2 SMNVEV (reference sequence). There are 17 residues in the CDR3. V lost 4 bases, J lost 6 bases, and 10 bases stayed unmatched.

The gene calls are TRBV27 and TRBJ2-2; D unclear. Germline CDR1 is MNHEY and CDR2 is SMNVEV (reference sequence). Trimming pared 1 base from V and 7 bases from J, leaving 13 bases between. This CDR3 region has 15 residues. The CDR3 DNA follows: TGTGCCAGCAGTTTATTTGGGCCCACAATCGGGGAGCTGTTTTTT. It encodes CASSLFGPTIGELFF.

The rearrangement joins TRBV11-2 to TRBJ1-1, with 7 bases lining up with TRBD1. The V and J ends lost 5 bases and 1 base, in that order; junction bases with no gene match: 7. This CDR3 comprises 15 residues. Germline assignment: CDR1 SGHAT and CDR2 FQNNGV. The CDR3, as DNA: TGTGCCAGCAGCCTGCTCCGGACAGGGAACACTGAAGCTTTCTTT. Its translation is CASSLLRTGNTEAFF.

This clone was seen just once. In DNA, the CDR3 is TGTGCCAGCAGCTTAGGACAGGGATACAACACTGAAGCTTTCTTT. Residues: CASSLGQGYNTEAFF. The chain recombines TRBV7-8 with TRBJ1-1, with 7 positions matching TRBD1. Germline V lookup: CDR1 SGHVS, CDR2 FQNEAQ. The trim removed 1 base at V and 2 bases at J, leaving 4 bases unmatched. This CDR3 has 15 amino acids. Together with reference TRBV7-8 and TRBJ1-1, the CDR3 gives the full variable domain: GAGVSQSPRYKVAKRGQDVALRCDPISGHVSLFWYQQALGQGPEFLTYFQNEAQLDKSGLPSDRFFAERPEGSVSTLKIQRTQQEDSAVYLCASSLGQGYNTEAFFGQGTRLTVV.